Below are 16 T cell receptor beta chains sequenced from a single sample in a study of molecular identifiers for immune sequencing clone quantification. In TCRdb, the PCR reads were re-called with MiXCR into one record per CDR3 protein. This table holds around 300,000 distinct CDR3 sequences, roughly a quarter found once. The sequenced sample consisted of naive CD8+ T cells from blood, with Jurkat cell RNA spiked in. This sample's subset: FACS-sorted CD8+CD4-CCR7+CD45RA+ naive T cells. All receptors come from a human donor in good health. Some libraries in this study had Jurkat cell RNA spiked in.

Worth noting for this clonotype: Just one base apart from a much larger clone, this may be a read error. Here the CDR3 reads CASSEVGGIRPDTQCF. CDR3 DNA: TGTGCCAGCAGTGAAGTTGGGGGAATTCGCCCAGATACGCAGTGTTTT. The genes are TRBV2 and TRBJ2-3; possibly TRBD1 or TRBD2 for D (5 bases each). Germline values: CDR1 SNHLY, CDR2 FYNNEI. The CDR3 is 16 residues long.

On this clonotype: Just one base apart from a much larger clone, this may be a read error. CDR3 loop: CASSPPQEPQYF. The CDR3 DNA follows: TGTGCCAGCAGCCCCCCGCAAGAGCCCCAGTACTTC. The gene calls are TRBV13 and TRBJ2-5, with D unclear. The CDR3 length is 12 residues. From germline, CDR1 is PRHDT and CDR2 FYEKMQ (reference sequence).

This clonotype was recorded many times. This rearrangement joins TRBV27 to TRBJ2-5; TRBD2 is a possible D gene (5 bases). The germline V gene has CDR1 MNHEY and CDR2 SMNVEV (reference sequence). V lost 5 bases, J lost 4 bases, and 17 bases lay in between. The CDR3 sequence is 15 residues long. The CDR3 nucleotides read TGTGCCAGCAGTCCAGAAGGGAACGCGGGAGAGACCCAGTACTTC. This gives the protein CASSPEGNAGETQYF.

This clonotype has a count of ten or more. CDR3: CASSLGGTKRFF. DNA of the CDR3: TGTGCCAGCAGTTTAGGCGGCACAAAACGCTTCTTT. The rearrangement joins TRBV12-3 or TRBV12-4 to TRBJ1-1; D gene ambiguous. This CDR3 comprises 12 residues. V gave up 1 base and J gave up 14 bases, with 14 bases separating them.

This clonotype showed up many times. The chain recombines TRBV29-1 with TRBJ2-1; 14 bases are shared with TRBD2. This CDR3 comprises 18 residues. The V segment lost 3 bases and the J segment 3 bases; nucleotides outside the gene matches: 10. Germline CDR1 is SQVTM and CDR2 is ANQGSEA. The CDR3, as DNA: TGCAGCGTTGACGGGACTAGCGGGGGCCGGCCCTTCTACAATGAGCAGTTCTTC. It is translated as CSVDGTSGGRPFYNEQFF.

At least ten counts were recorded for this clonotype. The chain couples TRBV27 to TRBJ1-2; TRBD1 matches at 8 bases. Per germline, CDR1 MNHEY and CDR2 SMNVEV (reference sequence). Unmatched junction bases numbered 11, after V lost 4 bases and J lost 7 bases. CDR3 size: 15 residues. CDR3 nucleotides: TGTGCCAGCAGTTACAGACAGGGGTCACCTCTTGGCTACACCTTC. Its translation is CASSYRQGSPLGYTF.

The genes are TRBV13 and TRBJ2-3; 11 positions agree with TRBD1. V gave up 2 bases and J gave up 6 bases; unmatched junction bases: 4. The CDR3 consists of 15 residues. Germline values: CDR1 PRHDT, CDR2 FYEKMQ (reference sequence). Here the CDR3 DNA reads TGTGCCAGCAGCTTATGGGGACAGGGGGTGGATACGCAGTATTTT. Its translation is CASSLWGQGVDTQYF.

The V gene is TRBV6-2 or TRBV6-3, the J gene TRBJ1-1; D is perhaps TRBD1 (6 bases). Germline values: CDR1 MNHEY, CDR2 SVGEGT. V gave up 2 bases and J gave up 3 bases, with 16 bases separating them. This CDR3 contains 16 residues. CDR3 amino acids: CASSYERGEGDTEAFF. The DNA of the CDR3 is TGTGCCAGCAGTTACGAGAGGGGCGAGGGGGACACTGAAGCTTTCTTT.

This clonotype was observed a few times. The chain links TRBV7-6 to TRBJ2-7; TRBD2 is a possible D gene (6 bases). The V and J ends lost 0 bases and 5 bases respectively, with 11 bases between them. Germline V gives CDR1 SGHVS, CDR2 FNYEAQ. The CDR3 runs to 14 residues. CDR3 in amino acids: CASSLAGRRDEQYF. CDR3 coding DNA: TGTGCCAGCAGCTTAGCAGGACGGAGGGACGAGCAGTACTTC.

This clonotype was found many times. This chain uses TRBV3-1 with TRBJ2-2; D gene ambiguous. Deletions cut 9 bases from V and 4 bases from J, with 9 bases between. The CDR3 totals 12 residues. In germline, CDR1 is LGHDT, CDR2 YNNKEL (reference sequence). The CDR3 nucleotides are TGTGCCAGTAGTTACGGCACCGGGGAGCTGTTTTTT. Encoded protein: CASSYGTGELFF.

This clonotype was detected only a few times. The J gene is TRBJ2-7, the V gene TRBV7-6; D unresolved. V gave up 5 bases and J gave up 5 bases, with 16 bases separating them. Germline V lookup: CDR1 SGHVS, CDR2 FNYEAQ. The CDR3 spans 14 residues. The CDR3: CASSQKFNADEQYF. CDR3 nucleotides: TGTGCCAGCAGCCAGAAATTCAATGCTGACGAGCAGTACTTC.

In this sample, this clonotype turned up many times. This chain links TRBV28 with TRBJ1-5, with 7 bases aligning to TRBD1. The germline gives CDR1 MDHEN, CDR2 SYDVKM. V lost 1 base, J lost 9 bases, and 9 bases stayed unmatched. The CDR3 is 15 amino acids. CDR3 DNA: TGTGCCAGCAGTTTATTGGGACAGTCCCCTCGGCCCCAGCATTTT. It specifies CASSLLGQSPRPQHF.

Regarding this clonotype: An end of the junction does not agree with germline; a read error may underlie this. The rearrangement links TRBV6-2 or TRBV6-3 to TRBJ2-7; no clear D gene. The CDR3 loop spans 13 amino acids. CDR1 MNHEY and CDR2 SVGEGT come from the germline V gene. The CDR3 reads CTSNVGPGHEQYF. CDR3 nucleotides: TGTACCAGCAACGTAGGACCGGGCCACGAGCAGTACTTC.

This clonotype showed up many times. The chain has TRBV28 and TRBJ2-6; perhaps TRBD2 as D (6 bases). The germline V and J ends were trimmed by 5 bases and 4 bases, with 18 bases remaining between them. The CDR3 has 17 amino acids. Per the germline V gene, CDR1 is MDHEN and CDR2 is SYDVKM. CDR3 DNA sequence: TGTGCCAGCAGTCCTCGAAGGGGAGGTTCGGGGGCCAACGTCCTGACTTTC. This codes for CASSPRRGGSGANVLTF.

Written as DNA, the CDR3 is TGTGCCAGCAGCCCCGCGGCCGGAGAGACCCAGTACTTC. This gives the protein CASSPAAGETQYF. V is TRBV9 and J is TRBJ2-5; no definite D call. Germline assignment: CDR1 SGDLS and CDR2 YYNGEE. The CDR3 length is 13 residues. Trimming pared 4 bases from V and 4 bases from J, leaving 11 bases between.

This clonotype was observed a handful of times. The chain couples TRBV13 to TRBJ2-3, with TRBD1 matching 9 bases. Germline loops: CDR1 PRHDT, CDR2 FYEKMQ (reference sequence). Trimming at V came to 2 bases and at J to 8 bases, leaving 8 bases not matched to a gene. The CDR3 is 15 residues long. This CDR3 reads CASSLKGQGARTQYF. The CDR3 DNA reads TGTGCCAGCAGCTTAAAGGGACAGGGAGCTCGTACGCAGTATTTT.